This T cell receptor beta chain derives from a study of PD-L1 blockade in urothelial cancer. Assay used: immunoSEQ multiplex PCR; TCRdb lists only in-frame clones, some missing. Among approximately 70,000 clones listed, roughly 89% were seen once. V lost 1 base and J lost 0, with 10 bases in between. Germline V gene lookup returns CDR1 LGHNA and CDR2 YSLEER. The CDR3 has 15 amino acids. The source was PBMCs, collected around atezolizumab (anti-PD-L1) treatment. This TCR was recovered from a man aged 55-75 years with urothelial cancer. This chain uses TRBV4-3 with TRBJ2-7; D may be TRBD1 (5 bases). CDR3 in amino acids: CASSQAKTDSYEQYF. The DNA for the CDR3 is TGCGCCAGCAGCCAAGCGAAGACAGACTCCTACGAGCAGTACTTC.